The T cell receptor (beta chain) described here comes from a study of T cell changes during pregnancy in multiple sclerosis (dated by TCRdb to the late 2010s). For context, the study as a whole: The study examined how the T cell repertoire changed over the course of pregnancy in women with multiple sclerosis.

This clone occurred a few times. No cognate antigen has been identified for it. No much larger clonotype is one base removed from it; base qualities were not supplied. The protocol used for the library was the immunoSEQ multiplex PCR assay. TCRdb's version of the immuneACCESS table is confined to in-frame rearrangements and falls short of the full clone set. An unresolved V gene accounts for under half of the shortfall where checked; the remainder is of unknown origin. Within this sample are 85,000 to 110,000 clones, with around nine tenths of them counted one time only. In total, the top ten clones hold about 0.88% of the sample. Trimming removed 10 bases from V and 7 bases from J, leaving 17 bases between the germline ends. The CDR3 has 13 amino acids, counting the end cysteine and phenylalanine. Left in the record is the CDR3 DNA by itself, 39 bases read in frame from the first base. Per the germline V gene, MNHNS is the CDR1 and SASEGT is the CDR2.

The chain uses TRBV6-1 and TRBJ1-5; a tentative D match to TRBD1 spans 6 bases. The origin of this receptor is a female donor with multiple sclerosis, enrolled in a pregnancy study. The specimen comprised peripheral blood, sampled after pregnancy. The CDR3 region has the sequence CATLRGNLQPQHF. The sequenced DNA: TGTGCCACCCTCAGGGGAAACTTGCAGCCCCAGCATTTT.